This T cell receptor beta chain was profiled in a study of CD8+ T cells in alopecia areata. Germline V gene data show CDR1 as SQVTM and CDR2 as ANQGSEA. V lost 3 bases and J lost 4; bases outside the gene matches: 4. This CDR3 region has 13 residues. The treatment denotes: oral pan-JAK inhibitor, 5-10 mg twice daily. RNA, once extracted, was reverse transcribed into cDNA for use as the sequencing template. Profiled with immunoSEQ multiplex PCR; TCRdb holds only in-frame clones, not every one. Among hundreds of thousands of clones listed, approximately 70% were seen once. V usage is TRBV29-1 and J usage is TRBJ1-2; 8 bases are a match to TRBD1. This clonotype originated in a human donor with alopecia areata. Specimen: CD4+ T cells sorted from blood, collected at week 44, from a patient treated with tofacitinib. The CDR3 region has the DNA TGCAGCGTTGATCCGGGACAGGTCTATGGCTACACCTTC. Amino acid sequence: CSVDPGQVYGYTF.